The TCR beta chain described here comes from a study of T cell changes during pregnancy in multiple sclerosis. Clones were read by immunoSEQ multiplex PCR, and TCRdb kept only the in-frame ones, dropping some. The sample lists 75,000 to 85,000 clones, 93% occurring once. The J segment lost 5 bases and the V segment lost 3 bases, leaving 9 bases of the junction unmatched. Germline lookup yields CDR1 SGHDN and CDR2 FVKESK. This CDR3 has 15 residues. Here the sequenced sample was peripheral blood, taken in the second trimester of pregnancy. This clonotype originated in a female donor with multiple sclerosis, enrolled in a pregnancy study. This rearrangement joins TRBV14 to TRBJ2-5; 7 nucleotides agree with TRBD1. The CDR3 sequence: CASSHLDRVWETQYF. In DNA, the CDR3 is TGTGCCAGCAGCCACCTTGACAGGGTGTGGGAGACCCAGTACTTC.